This is a list of T cell receptor beta chains from one sample in a study of T cell responses to AZD1222 COVID-19 vaccine. Measured with immunoSEQ multiplex PCR; TCRdb has only the in-frame clones, and not every one. The sample has around 60,000 clones, 70% to 90% seen once; the top ten hold roughly 5%. Sequences were derived from peripheral blood, sampled on day 0 of AZD1222 vaccination. The receptors originated from an adult in good health. Both conserved end residues are part of each CDR3. The D gene is left open where the match is weak. Clone size appears in some rows only: once, few, many, or a class for an expanded clone.

J gene: TRBJ2-1; V gene: TRBV18; D gene: -; clone size: -; CDR3 protein: CASSPPSMGASYNEQFF; CDR3 DNA: TGTGCCAGCTCACCACCTTCCATGGGAGCGAGCTACAATGAGCAGTTCTTC
J gene: TRBJ1-5; V gene: TRBV7-2; D gene: TRBD1; clone size: -; CDR3 protein: CASSTDRAQPQHF; CDR3 DNA: TGTGCCAGCAGCACCGACAGGGCTCAGCCCCAGCATTTT
J gene: TRBJ1-6; V gene: TRBV7-9; D gene: -; clone size: few; CDR3 protein: CASSLGTDNSPLHF; CDR3 DNA: TGTGCCAGCAGCTTAGGGACAGATAATTCACCCCTCCACTTT
J gene: TRBJ2-1; V gene: TRBV5-1; D gene: TRBD1; clone size: -; CDR3 protein: CASSLGQENNEQFF; CDR3 DNA: TGCGCCAGCAGCCTGGGACAGGAAAACAATGAGCAGTTCTTC
J gene: TRBJ1-2; V gene: TRBV7-9; D gene: -; clone size: -; CDR3 protein: CASSPDVGYTF; CDR3 DNA: TGTGCCAGCAGCCCAGACGTGGGCTACACCTTC
J gene: TRBJ1-4; V gene: TRBV6-5; D gene: TRBD1; clone size: few; CDR3 protein: CASREDRGHEKLFF; CDR3 DNA: TGTGCCAGCAGAGAGGACAGGGGGCACGAAAAACTGTTTTTT
J gene: TRBJ1-2; V gene: TRBV18; D gene: -; clone size: once; CDR3 protein: CASSPLSRDDLRGYTF; CDR3 DNA: TGTGCCAGCTCACCACTGAGCAGGGACGATCTACGCGGCTACACCTTC
J gene: TRBJ2-5; V gene: TRBV2; D gene: -; clone size: -; CDR3 protein: CASSERGTQYF; CDR3 DNA: TGTGCCAGCAGTGAAAGGGGGACCCAGTACTTC
J gene: TRBJ2-1; V gene: TRBV19; D gene: TRBD2; clone size: -; CDR3 protein: CASSIETSGPSDEQFF; CDR3 DNA: TGTGCCAGTAGTATAGAGACTAGCGGCCCCAGCGATGAGCAGTTCTTC
J gene: TRBJ1-6; V gene: TRBV5-8; D gene: TRBD1; clone size: -; CDR3 protein: CASTPNRQGRNSPLHF; CDR3 DNA: TGTGCCAGCACCCCTAACCGACAGGGGCGTAATTCACCCCTCCACTTT
J gene: TRBJ2-5; V gene: TRBV3-1/TRBV3-2; D gene: TRBD2; clone size: -; CDR3 protein: CASSPRLAGEETQYF; CDR3 DNA: TGTGCCAGCAGCCCCCGACTAGCGGGGGAAGAGACCCAGTACTTC
J gene: TRBJ1-2; V gene: TRBV12-3/TRBV12-4; D gene: -; clone size: -; CDR3 protein: CASSLTGLGYTF; CDR3 DNA: TGTGCCAGCAGTTTAACAGGACTAGGCTACACCTTC
J gene: TRBJ2-3; V gene: TRBV3-1/TRBV3-2; D gene: -; clone size: -; CDR3 protein: CASSQGGSSYSTDTQYF; CDR3 DNA: TGTGCCAGCAGCCAAGGAGGGAGCTCCTATAGCACAGATACGCAGTATTTT
J gene: TRBJ1-5; V gene: TRBV5-1; D gene: TRBD1; clone size: -; CDR3 protein: CASSPAGQGHQPQHF; CDR3 DNA: TGCGCCAGCAGCCCGGCGGGACAGGGACACCAGCCCCAGCATTTT
J gene: TRBJ1-2; V gene: TRBV5-6; D gene: -; clone size: -; CDR3 protein: CASSPYSNYGYTF; CDR3 DNA: TGTGCCAGCAGCCCTTACAGCAACTATGGCTACACCTTC
J gene: TRBJ2-2; V gene: TRBV6-5; D gene: TRBD1; clone size: -; CDR3 protein: CASSPQGRSTGELFF; CDR3 DNA: TGTGCCAGCAGTCCACAGGGGCGGAGCACCGGGGAGCTGTTTTTT
J gene: TRBJ1-1; V gene: TRBV7-3; D gene: -; clone size: -; CDR3 protein: CASSRGLNTEAFF; CDR3 DNA: TGTGCCAGCAGCCGAGGGTTGAACACTGAAGCTTTCTTT
J gene: TRBJ2-3; V gene: TRBV6-5; D gene: TRBD2; clone size: -; CDR3 protein: CASRLAGGIDTQYF; CDR3 DNA: TGTGCCAGCAGGCTAGCGGGGGGAATAGATACGCAGTATTTT
J gene: TRBJ2-1; V gene: TRBV6-5; D gene: -; clone size: -; CDR3 protein: CASSIEQSSNEQFF; CDR3 DNA: TGTGCCAGCAGTATAGAACAGAGTAGCAATGAGCAGTTCTTC
J gene: TRBJ2-5; V gene: TRBV18; D gene: -; clone size: -; CDR3 protein: CASSPQQQETQYF; CDR3 DNA: TGTGCCAGCTCACCACAGCAACAAGAGACCCAGTACTTC
J gene: TRBJ2-7; V gene: TRBV29-1; D gene: -; clone size: -; CDR3 protein: CSVRDAYEQYF; CDR3 DNA: TGCAGCGTGCGGGACGCCTACGAGCAGTACTTC
J gene: TRBJ2-1; V gene: TRBV29-1; D gene: TRBD2; clone size: -; CDR3 protein: CSGTSGNEQFF; CDR3 DNA: TGCAGCGGGACTAGCGGGAATGAGCAGTTCTTC
J gene: TRBJ2-5; V gene: TRBV13; D gene: -; clone size: -; CDR3 protein: CASSPRPGTGMSQETQYF; CDR3 DNA: TGTGCCAGCAGCCCCCGCCCGGGGACGGGTATGTCTCAAGAGACCCAGTACTTC